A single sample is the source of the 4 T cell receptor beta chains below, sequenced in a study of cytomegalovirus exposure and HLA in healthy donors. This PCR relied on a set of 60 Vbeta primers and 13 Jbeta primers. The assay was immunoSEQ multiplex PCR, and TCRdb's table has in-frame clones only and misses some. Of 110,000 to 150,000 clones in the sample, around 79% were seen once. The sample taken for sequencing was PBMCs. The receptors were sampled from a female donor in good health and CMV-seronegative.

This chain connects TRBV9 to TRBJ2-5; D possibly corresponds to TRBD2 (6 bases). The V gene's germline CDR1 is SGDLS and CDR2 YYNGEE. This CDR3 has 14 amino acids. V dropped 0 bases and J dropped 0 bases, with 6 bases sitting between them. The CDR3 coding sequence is TGTGCCAGCAGCGTAGGCGGGAACCAAGAGACCCAGTACTTC. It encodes CASSVGGNQETQYF.

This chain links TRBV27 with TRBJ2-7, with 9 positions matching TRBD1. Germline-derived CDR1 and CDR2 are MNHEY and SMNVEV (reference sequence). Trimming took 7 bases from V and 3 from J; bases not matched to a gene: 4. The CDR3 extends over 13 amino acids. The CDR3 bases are TGTGCCAGCAAGGGACAGGGAATCTACGAGCAGTACTTC. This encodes CASKGQGIYEQYF.

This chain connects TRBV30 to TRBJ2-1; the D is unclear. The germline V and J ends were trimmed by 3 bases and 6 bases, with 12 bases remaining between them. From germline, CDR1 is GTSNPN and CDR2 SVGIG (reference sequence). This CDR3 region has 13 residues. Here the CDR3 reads CAWSHNRGNEQFF. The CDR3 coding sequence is TGTGCCTGGAGCCACAACCGAGGCAATGAGCAGTTCTTC.

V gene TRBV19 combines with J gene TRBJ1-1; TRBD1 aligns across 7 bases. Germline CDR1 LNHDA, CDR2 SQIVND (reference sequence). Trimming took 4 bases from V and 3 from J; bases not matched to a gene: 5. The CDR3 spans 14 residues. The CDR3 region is CASSKARGDTEAFF. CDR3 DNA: TGTGCCAGTAGTAAGGCCAGGGGGGACACTGAAGCTTTCTTT.